This TCR beta chain derives from a study of blood T cell repertoires in COVID-19. Trimming took off 5 bases at V and 1 base at J, with 6 bases between the two ends. CDR1 is SEHNR, CDR2 FQNEAQ, per germline (reference sequence). CDR3 size: 12 residues. Assay: immunoSEQ multiplex PCR; the TCRdb copy retains only in-frame clones and omits some. The sample records hundreds of thousands of clones, around nine tenths being singletons. This TCR was recovered from a woman aged 18-29 years who had been exposed to COVID-19. The genes are TRBV7-9 and TRBJ2-7, with D maybe TRBD2 (6 bases). Specimen: PBMCs or T cells enriched from blood (not recorded which). The CDR3 loop is CASSGLSYEQYF. The CDR3 DNA sequence: TGTGCCAGCAGCGGACTATCCTACGAGCAGTACTTC.